This T cell receptor beta chain stems from a study of pediatric ulcerative colitis. Generated by immunoSEQ multiplex PCR, the TCRdb table keeps only in-frame clones and is missing some. This sample carries tens of thousands of clones, approximately 87% of them seen once, and the ten largest clones take about 3%. The CDR3 spans 17 residues. Looked up from germline, CDR1 is SGHRS and CDR2 is YFSETQ. Trimming pared 0 bases from V and 7 bases from J, leaving 20 bases between. The receptor was isolated from a boy younger than 18 with severe ulcerative colitis. The V call is TRBV5-1, the J call TRBJ2-1; TRBD2 might be the D (5 bases). The sequenced material came from blood. The chain's CDR3 is CASSLGFGIRPPNEQFF. The CDR3 DNA reads as TGCGCCAGCAGCTTGGGGTTCGGGATTCGCCCCCCTAATGAGCAGTTCTTC.